This TCR beta chain comes out of a study of vaccination and CD4 T cells after COVID-19. Whole-study context: Stimulation of cells relied on overlapping spike peptides derived from SARS-CoV-2, HCoV-NL63, HCoV-OC43 and HCoV-229E.

The sample holds a few counts of this clonotype. Its antigen remains unknown. The sample's treatment: roughly 10-day PBMC culture with coronavirus spike peptide pools or control peptides (ViraFEST assay). CD4+ T cells that had been cultured provided DNA sequenced with the Oncomine TCR Beta short-read assay. Using its own MiXCR run on the PCR reads, TCRdb lists one record per CDR3 protein. The sample lists roughly 3,600 distinct CDR3 sequences; 13% to 15% were seen once. The germline CDR1 and CDR2 sequences are LGHNA and YNFKEQ. V dropped 5 bases and J dropped 1 base, with 16 bases sitting between them. The CDR3 has 16 residues. Study-wide findings and caveats: Researchers report that a median about 90% of reactive clones in convalescent patients surfaced only post-vaccination.

This clonotype was obtained from a human donor who had recovered from COVID-19. What was sequenced was CD4+ T cells from blood, cultured in vitro. This rearrangement joins TRBV4-2 to TRBJ2-3; D remains unclear. The CDR3 DNA sequence: TGTGCCAGCAGCTCTCTCTCCTCTTTGGGCACAGATACGCAGTATTTT. The encoded protein is CASSSLSSLGTDTQYF.